This T cell receptor beta chain came from a study of T cell changes during pregnancy in multiple sclerosis (dated by TCRdb to about 2019). Broadly, across the study: In women with multiple sclerosis, the researchers looked at how the T cell repertoire shifted as pregnancy progressed.

On this clone: The antigen this receptor binds is unknown. Base qualities were left out, and no much larger clone turns up one base away.

The junction shows trimming of 3 bases on V and 9 bases on J, plus 11 bases between the germline ends. Counted from cysteine to phenylalanine, this CDR3 has 12 amino acids. The read is trimmed to its CDR3 DNA, 36 bases read in frame from base 1. CDR1 and CDR2, per the germline V gene, are SNHLY and FYNNEI. The method behind the library was the immunoSEQ multiplex PCR assay. In its TCRdb copy, this immuneACCESS table keeps in-frame sequences only and misses some clones. Where compared with another copy, unresolved V genes explain less than half of these, and the others have no known cause. The sample has approximately 47,000 clones on record, approximately 90% of them singletons. The ten largest clones add up to under 2% of the sample.

The chain links TRBV2 with TRBJ1-2, with a tentative D gene TRBD1 over 5 matching bases. The TCR originated in a female donor with multiple sclerosis, enrolled in a pregnancy study. The sample in question was peripheral blood, obtained in the first trimester of pregnancy. The CDR3 is CASSEGEGSYTF. The sequenced DNA: TGTGCCAGCAGTGAGGGGGAGGGAAGCTACACCTTC.